The rows below give T cell receptor beta chains drawn from one sample of a study of beta chain features in type 1 diabetes. TCRdb's table, derived via immunoSEQ multiplex PCR, lists solely in-frame clones and lacks some. The table has 300,000 or so clones, 13% seen once; the top ten hold 0.013% to 0.015%. The sample was naive CD4+ T cells from blood. Receptors originate from a young woman with type 1 diabetes. The CDR3 runs from the conserved cysteine through the conserved F or W. D genes are given only for firm matches. Expanded clones are given a class, and other clones once, few, many or no size at all.

CSVGQGTQPQHF | TGCAGCGTTGGACAGGGAACTCAGCCCCAGCATTTT | TRBJ1-5 | TRBD1 | few | TRBV29-1
CASSPSDRFYGYTF | TGTGCCAGCTCACCATCAGACAGGTTCTATGGCTACACCTTC | TRBJ1-2 | . | few | TRBV18
CASSLFRLSRGYQETQYF | TGTGCCAGCAGTTTATTCCGGCTGAGCAGGGGGTACCAAGAGACCCAGTACTTC | TRBJ2-5 | TRBD1 | . | TRBV28
CASSLEAGTGELFF | TGCGCCAGCAGCTTGGAGGCGGGCACCGGGGAGCTGTTTTTT | TRBJ2-2 | . | few | TRBV5-1
CASSAGGAEDTQYF | TGTGCCAGCAGCGCGGGGGGGGCCGAAGATACGCAGTATTTT | TRBJ2-3 | TRBD2 | . | TRBV7-2
CASSLGTSGSYEQFF | TGTGCCAGCAGCTTAGGGACTAGCGGGAGTTATGAGCAGTTCTTC | TRBJ2-1 | TRBD2 | few | TRBV7-2
CASSRVGQQNEKLFF | TGTGCCAGCAGCCGAGTGGGACAGCAAAATGAAAAACTGTTTTTT | TRBJ1-4 | TRBD1 | . | TRBV7-2
CASSSGTSGWTDTQYF | TGCGCCAGCAGCTCCGGGACTAGCGGGTGGACAGATACGCAGTATTTT | TRBJ2-3 | TRBD2 | . | TRBV5-1
CASSSGQGDTEAFF | TGTGCCAGCAGTTCTGGACAGGGAGACACTGAAGCTTTCTTT | TRBJ1-1 | TRBD1 | few | TRBV28
CASKMGGSTDTQYF | TGTGCCAGCAAAATGGGCGGGAGCACAGATACGCAGTATTTT | TRBJ2-3 | . | . | TRBV28
CSVETPPGTGDYTF | TGCAGCGTGGAAACTCCCCCGGGGACAGGCGACTACACCTTC | TRBJ1-2 | TRBD1 | . | TRBV29-1
CAVAAGLAENIQYF | TGTGCCGTCGCTGCGGGACTAGCAGAAAACATTCAGTACTTC | TRBJ2-4 | TRBD2 | few | TRBV10-3
CASSFVQGGNFNEQFF | TGTGCCAGTAGTTTCGTACAGGGGGGAAATTTTAATGAGCAGTTCTTC | TRBJ2-1 | TRBD1 | . | TRBV19
CASLGQVGGYTF | TGTGCCAGTCTCGGACAGGTTGGTGGCTACACCTTC | TRBJ1-2 | TRBD1 | . | TRBV19